This TCR beta chain was recovered during a study of cytomegalovirus exposure and HLA in healthy donors. The PCR contained 60 Vbeta and 13 Jbeta primers. The assay was immunoSEQ multiplex PCR, and TCRdb's table has in-frame clones only and misses some. The repertoire holds 100,000 to 140,000 clones, about 85% seen once, with approximately 2.2% in the top ten. Trimming left V 3 bases short and J 0 bases short, with 18 bases between. The CDR3 covers 18 residues. CDR1 and CDR2 (germline): MGHDK, SYGVNS. Note on this clone: The antigen is undetermined.

General observations from the study: High sensitivity and specificity were reportedly achieved when the classifier diagnosed cytomegalovirus status. In an earlier analysis, most TCR beta V segments were productive about 87% or about 30% of the time.

Sequencing was performed on PBMCs. This sequence was found in a man aged 25-45 years in good health and CMV-seronegative. The chain combines TRBV25-1 with TRBJ1-3, with TRBD1 as a possible D gene (5 bases). CDR3 sequence: CASSDLSDKINSGNTIYF. DNA of the CDR3: TGTGCCAGCAGTGATCTCTCGGACAAAATAAACTCTGGAAACACCATATATTTT.